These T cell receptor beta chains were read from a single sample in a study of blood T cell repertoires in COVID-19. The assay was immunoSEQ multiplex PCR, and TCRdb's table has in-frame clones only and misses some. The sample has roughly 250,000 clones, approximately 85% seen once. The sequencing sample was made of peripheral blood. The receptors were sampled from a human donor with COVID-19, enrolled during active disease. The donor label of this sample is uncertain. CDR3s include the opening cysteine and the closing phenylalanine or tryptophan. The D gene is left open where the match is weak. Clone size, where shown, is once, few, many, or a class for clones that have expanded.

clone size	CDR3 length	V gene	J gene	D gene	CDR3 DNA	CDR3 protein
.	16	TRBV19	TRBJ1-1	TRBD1	TGTGCCAGTAGTAAGACAGGGAGTAACGTCCGCACTGAAGCTTTCTTT	CASSKTGSNVRTEAFF
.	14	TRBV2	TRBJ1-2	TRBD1	TGTGCCAGCAGTGAGTCTCAGGGGGCAAACGGCTACACCTTC	CASSESQGANGYTF
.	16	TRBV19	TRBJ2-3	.	TGTGCCAGTACTCCTGGGACTCCCGATGGCACAGATACGCAGTATTTT	CASTPGTPDGTDTQYF
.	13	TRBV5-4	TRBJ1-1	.	TGTGCCAGCAGCTCCTTAGCGAACACTGAAGCTTTCTTT	CASSSLANTEAFF
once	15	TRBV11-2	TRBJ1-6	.	TGTGCCAGCAGCGGTTTCGGTGGAGCTAACTCACCCCTCCACTTT	CASSGFGGANSPLHF
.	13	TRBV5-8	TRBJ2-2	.	TGTGCCAGCAGACTAGTGGAGCACGGGGAGCTGTTTTTT	CASRLVEHGELFF
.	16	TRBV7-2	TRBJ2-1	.	TGTGCCAGCAGCCCGGAGGCAGCGGGCTCGTACAATGAGCAGTTCTTC	CASSPEAAGSYNEQFF
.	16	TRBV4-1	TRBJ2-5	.	TGCGCCAGCAGCCAAGGGGCAGGGGTTTCTCAAGAGACCCAGTACTTC	CASSQGAGVSQETQYF
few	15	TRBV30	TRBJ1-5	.	TGTGCCTGGAGTGACAAGGGACTCCACAATCAGCCCCAGCATTTT	CAWSDKGLHNQPQHF
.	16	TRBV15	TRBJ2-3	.	TGTGCCACCAGCGACGTAAGCGGAGAAGGCACAGATACGCAGTATTTT	CATSDVSGEGTDTQYF
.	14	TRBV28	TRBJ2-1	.	TGTGCCAGCAGTTTAGCGGTCTCGGGCAATGAGCAGTTCTTC	CASSLAVSGNEQFF
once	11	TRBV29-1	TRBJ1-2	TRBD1	TGCAGCGTTAGGACAGGGACAAGCTACACCTTC	CSVRTGTSYTF
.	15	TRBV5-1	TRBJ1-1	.	TGCGCCAGCAGACAGAGCCAGGGAAAGCAAACTGAAGCTTTCTTT	CASRQSQGKQTEAFF
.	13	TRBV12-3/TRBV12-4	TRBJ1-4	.	TGTGCCAGCTCTCCCCGGGGGTATGAAAAACTGTTTTTT	CASSPRGYEKLFF
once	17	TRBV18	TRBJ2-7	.	TGTGCCAGCTCACCACTTTACTTAGAAGTAGACTCCTACGAGCAGTACTTC	CASSPLYLEVDSYEQYF
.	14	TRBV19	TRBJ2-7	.	TGTGCCAGTAGTATTGGACCAGGGCCCTACGAGCAGTACTTC	CASSIGPGPYEQYF
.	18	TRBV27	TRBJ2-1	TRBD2	TGTGCCAGCAGACAATCGGGACTAGCGGGAGTTCTGTACAATGAGCAGTTCTTC	CASRQSGLAGVLYNEQFF
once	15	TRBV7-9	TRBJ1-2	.	TGTGCCAGCAGCGAATCCGACGGGGGGTACTATGGCTACACCTTC	CASSESDGGYYGYTF
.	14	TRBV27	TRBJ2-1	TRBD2	TGTGCCAGCAGCTCGGGACTAGCAAGGAATGAGCAGTTCTTC	CASSSGLARNEQFF
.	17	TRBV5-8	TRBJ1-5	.	TGTGCCAGCAGCTTGGCCAAGGACAGCTATAGCAATCAGCCCCAGCATTTT	CASSLAKDSYSNQPQHF
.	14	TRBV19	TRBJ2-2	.	TGTGCCAGTAGGGGACTGGGGCACACCGGGGAGCTGTTTTTT	CASRGLGHTGELFF
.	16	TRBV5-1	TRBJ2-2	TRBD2	TGCGCCAGCAGCTCATTGAGCGGGACGGGGACCGGGGAGCTGTTTTTT	CASSSLSGTGTGELFF
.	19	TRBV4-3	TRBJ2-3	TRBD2	TGCGCCAGCAGCCTTGGGGGGACTAGCGGGAGGTCAACCCGTGGTACGCAGTATTTT	CASSLGGTSGRSTRGTQYF
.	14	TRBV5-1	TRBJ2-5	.	TGCGCCAGCAGCGGCGGGACTGTGCAAGAGACCCAGTACTTC	CASSGGTVQETQYF
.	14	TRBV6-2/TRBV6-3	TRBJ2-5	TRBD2	TGTGCCAGCAGTTACTCAGGACTAGTCATAGGCCAGTACTTC	CASSYSGLVIGQYF
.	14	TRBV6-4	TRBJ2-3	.	TGTGCCAGCAGTGACTACTATACCACAGATACGCAGTATTTT	CASSDYYTTDTQYF
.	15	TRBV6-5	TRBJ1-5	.	TGTGCCAGCAGCCCCAGCAGGGAGGGGAATCAGCCCCAGCATTTT	CASSPSREGNQPQHF
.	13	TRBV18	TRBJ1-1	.	TGTGCCAGCTCACCACCGACACAAGTTGAAGCTTTCTTT	CASSPPTQVEAFF
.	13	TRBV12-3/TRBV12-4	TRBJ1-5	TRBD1	TGTGCCAGCAGTCCCGGACAGGGGGGGCCCCAGCATTTT	CASSPGQGGPQHF
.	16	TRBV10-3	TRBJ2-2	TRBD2	TGTGCCATCAAGGCTAGCGGGAGCGAGGTCACCGGGGAGCTGTTTTTT	CAIKASGSEVTGELFF
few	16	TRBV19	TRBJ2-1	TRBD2	TGTGCCAGTAGTGGTCCAGGGACTAGCGGGATAGGTGAGCAGTTCTTC	CASSGPGTSGIGEQFF
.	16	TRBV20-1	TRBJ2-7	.	TGCAGTGCTAGTCCCTTGGTGGGCCCCGGGGCCTACGAGCAGTACTTC	CSASPLVGPGAYEQYF
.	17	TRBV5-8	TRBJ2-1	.	TGTGCCAGCAGACAGGGAGGGCCTAGCGGACCCTACAATGAGCAGTTCTTC	CASRQGGPSGPYNEQFF
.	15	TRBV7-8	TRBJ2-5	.	TGTGCCAGCAGCTCCATAGGGACAAACCAAGAGACCCAGTACTTC	CASSSIGTNQETQYF
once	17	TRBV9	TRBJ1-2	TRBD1	TGTGCCAGCAGCAGCAACAGGGGGCGCGGAGGGTTGGGAGGCTACACCTTC	CASSSNRGRGGLGGYTF
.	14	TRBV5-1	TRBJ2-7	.	TGCGCCAGCAGCTTGGCTTCAACGGGTTACGAGCAGTACTTC	CASSLASTGYEQYF
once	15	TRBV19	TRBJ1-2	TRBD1	TGTGCCAGTAGTATCCCCGGGACAGTAGTTTATGGCTACACCTTC	CASSIPGTVVYGYTF
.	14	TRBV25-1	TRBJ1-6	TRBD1	TGTGCCAGCAGTGATCCAGGGGGAGATTCACCCCTCCACTTT	CASSDPGGDSPLHF
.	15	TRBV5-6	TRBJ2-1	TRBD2	TGTGCCAGCAGCTTGTCCGGGACTATCCACAATGAGCAGTTCTTC	CASSLSGTIHNEQFF
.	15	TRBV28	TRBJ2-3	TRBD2	TGTGCCAGCCACCTAGCGGGAGTAGGGACAGATACGCAGTATTTT	CASHLAGVGTDTQYF
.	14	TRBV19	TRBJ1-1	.	TGTGCCAGTCTCCCCGGCCCCGGGTCAACTGAAGCTTTCTTT	CASLPGPGSTEAFF
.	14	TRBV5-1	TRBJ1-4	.	TGCGCCAGCAGCTTAGGCGGAGGAAATGAAAAACTGTTTTTT	CASSLGGGNEKLFF
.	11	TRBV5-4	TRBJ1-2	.	TGTGCCAGCAGCTCGGGACATCCTTACACCTTC	CASSSGHPYTF
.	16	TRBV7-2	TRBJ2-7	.	TGTGCCAGCAGCTTAGTAGCCCCAGGGATCACCTACGAGCAGTACTTC	CASSLVAPGITYEQYF